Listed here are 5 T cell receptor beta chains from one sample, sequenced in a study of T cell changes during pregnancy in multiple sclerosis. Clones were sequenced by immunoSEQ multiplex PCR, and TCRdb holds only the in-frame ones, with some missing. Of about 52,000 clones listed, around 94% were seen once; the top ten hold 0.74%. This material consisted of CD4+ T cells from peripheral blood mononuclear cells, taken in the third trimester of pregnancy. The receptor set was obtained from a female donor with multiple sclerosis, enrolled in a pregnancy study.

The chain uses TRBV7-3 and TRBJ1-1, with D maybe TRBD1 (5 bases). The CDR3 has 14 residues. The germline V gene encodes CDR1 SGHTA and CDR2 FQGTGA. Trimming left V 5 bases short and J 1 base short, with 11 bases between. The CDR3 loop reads CASSPGGWNTEAFF. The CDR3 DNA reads TGTGCCAGCAGCCCCGGGGGGTGGAACACTGAAGCTTTCTTT.

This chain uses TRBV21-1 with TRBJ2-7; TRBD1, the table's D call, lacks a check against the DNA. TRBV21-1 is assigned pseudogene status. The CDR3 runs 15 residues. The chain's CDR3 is CASSKVETGAYEQYF. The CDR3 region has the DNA TGTGCCAGCAGCAAAGTGGAGACAGGAGCCTACGAGCAGTACTTC.

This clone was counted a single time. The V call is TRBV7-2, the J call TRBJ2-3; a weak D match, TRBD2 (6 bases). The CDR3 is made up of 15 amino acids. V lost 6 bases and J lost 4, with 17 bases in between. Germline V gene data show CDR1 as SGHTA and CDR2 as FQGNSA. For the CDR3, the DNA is TGTGCCAGCAGTCCTGGGGGGACTGGCCCAGATACGCAGTATTTT. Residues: CASSPGGTGPDTQYF.

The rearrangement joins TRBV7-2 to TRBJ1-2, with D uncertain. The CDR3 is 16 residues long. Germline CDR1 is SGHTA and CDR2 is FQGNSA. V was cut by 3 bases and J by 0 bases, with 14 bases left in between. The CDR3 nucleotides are TGTGCCAGCAGCTTTTCAGGCCGGATAACTAACTATGGCTACACCTTC. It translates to CASSFSGRITNYGYTF. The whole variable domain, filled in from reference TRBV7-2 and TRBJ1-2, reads GAGVSQSPSNKVTEKGKDVELRCDPISGHTALYWYRQSLGQGLEFLIYFQGNSAPDKSGLPSDRFSAERTGGSVSTLTIQRTQQEDSAVYLCASSFSGRITNYGYTFGSGTRLTVV.

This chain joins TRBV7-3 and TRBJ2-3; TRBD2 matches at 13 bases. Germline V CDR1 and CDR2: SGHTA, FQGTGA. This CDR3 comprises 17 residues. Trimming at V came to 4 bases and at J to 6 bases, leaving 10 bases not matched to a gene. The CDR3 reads CASSWGTSGAYGDTQYF. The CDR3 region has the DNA TGTGCCAGCAGCTGGGGGACTAGCGGGGCTTATGGGGATACGCAGTATTTT.